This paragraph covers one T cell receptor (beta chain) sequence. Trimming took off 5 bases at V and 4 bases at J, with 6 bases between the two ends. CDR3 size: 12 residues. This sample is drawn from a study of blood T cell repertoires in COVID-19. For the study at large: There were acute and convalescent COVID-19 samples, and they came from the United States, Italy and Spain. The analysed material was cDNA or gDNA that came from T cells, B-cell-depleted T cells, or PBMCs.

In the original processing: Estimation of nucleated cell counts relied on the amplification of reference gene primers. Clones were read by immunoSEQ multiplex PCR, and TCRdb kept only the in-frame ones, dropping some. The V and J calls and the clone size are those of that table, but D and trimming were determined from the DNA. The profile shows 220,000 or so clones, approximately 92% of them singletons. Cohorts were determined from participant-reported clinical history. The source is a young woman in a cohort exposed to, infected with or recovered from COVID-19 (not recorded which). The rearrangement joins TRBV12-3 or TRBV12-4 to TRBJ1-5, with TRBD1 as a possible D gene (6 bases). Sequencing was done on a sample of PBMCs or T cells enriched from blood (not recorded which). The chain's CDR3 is CASSQGNQPQHF. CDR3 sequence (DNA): TGTGCCAGCAGTCAGGGGAATCAGCCCCAGCATTTT.